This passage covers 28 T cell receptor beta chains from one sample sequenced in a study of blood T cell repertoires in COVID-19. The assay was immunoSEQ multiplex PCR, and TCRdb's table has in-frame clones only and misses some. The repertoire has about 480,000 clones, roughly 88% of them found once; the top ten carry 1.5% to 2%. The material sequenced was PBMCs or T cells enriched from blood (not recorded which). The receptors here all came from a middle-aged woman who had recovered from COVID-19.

CDR3 sequence reads: CAISPNGQEDGYTF. The CDR3 coding sequence is TGTGCCATCAGTCCTAATGGACAGGAGGATGGCTACACCTTC. V and J are TRBV10-3 and TRBJ1-2; 7 bases are a match to TRBD1. The CDR3 runs to 14 residues. V shed 5 bases and J 6 bases; nucleotides not matched to a gene: 9. CDR1 ENHRY and CDR2 SYGVKD come from the germline V gene.

CDR3 sequence reads: CASSQMGGDEQYF. The CDR3 DNA sequence: TGTGCCAGCAGCCAGATGGGTGGAGACGAGCAGTACTTC. The chain joins TRBV3-1 (or the pseudogene TRBV3-2) to TRBJ2-7; no firm D call. Germline CDR1 and CDR2: LGHDT and YNNKEL (reference sequence). The ends were cut back, 3 bases at V and 5 bases at J, with 11 bases in the middle. The CDR3 spans 13 residues.

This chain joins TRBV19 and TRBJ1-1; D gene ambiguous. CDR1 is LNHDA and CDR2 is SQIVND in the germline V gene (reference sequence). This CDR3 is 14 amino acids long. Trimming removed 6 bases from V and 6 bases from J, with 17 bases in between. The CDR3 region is CASREDFLTAEAFF. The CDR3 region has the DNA TGTGCCAGTAGGGAGGATTTCCTAACGGCTGAAGCTTTCTTT. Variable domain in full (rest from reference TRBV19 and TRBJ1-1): DGGITQSPKYLFRKEGQNVTLSCEQNLNHDAMYWYRQDPGQGLRLIYYSQIVNDFQKGDIAEGYSVSREKKESFPLTVTSAQKNPTAFYLCASREDFLTAEAFFGQGTRLTVV.

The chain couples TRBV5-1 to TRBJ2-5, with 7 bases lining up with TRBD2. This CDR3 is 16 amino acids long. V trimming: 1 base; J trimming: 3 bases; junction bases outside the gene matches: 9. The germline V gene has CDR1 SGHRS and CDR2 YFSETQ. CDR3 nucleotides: TGCGCCAGCAGCTTGTCGGGGGGTGGTAAGGAAGAGACCCAGTACTTC. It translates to CASSLSGGGKEETQYF.

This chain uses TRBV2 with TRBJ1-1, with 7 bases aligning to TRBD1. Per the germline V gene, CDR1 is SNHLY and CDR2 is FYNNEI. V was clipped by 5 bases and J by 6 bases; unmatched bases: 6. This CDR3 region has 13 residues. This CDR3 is CASSPGGISEAFF. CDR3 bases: TGTGCCAGCAGTCCAGGGGGTATATCTGAAGCTTTCTTT.

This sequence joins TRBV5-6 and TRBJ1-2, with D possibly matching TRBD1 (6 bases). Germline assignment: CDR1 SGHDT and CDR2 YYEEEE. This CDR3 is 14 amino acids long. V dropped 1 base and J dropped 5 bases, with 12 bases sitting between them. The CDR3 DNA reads TGTGCCAGCAGCTTGTCGGGGGGGCCTTATGGCTACACCTTC. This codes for CASSLSGGPYGYTF.

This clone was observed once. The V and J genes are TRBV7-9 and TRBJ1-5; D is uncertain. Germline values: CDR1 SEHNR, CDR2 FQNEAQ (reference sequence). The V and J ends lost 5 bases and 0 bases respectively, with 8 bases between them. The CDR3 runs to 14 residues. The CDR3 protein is CASSPVFSNQPQHF. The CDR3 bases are TGTGCCAGCAGCCCCGTCTTTAGCAATCAGCCCCAGCATTTT. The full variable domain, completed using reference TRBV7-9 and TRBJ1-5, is DTGVSQNPRHKITKRGQNVTFRCDPISEHNRLYWYRQTLGQGPEFLTYFQNEAQLEKSRLLSDRFSAERPKGSFSTLEIQRTEQGDSAMYLCASSPVFSNQPQHFGDGTRLSIL.

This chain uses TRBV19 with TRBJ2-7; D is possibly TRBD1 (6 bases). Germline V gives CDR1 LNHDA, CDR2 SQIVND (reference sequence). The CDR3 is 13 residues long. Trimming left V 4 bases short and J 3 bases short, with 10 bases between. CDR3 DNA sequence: TGTGCCAGTAGTACTGGGACATACTACGAGCAGTACTTC. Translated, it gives CASSTGTYYEQYF.

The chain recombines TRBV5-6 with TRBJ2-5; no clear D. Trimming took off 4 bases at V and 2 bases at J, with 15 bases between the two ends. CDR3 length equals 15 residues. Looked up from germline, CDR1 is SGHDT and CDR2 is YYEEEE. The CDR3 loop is CASSPGRPGQETQYF. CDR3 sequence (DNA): TGTGCCAGCAGCCCTGGTAGACCGGGTCAAGAGACCCAGTACTTC.

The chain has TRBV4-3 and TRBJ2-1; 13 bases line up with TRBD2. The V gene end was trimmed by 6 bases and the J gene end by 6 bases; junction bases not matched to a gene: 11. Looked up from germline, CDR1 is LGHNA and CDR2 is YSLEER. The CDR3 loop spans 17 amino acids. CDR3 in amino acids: CASSLGLAGLDGNEQFF. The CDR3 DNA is TGCGCCAGCAGTCTGGGACTAGCGGGACTGGACGGCAATGAGCAGTTCTTC.

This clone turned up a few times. The CDR3 nucleotides read TGTGCCAGCAGCTTGGTTGGCGGCCCAGATACGCAGTATTTT. Translating it yields CASSLVGGPDTQYF. The V call is TRBV5-4, the J call TRBJ2-3; the D is unclear. The CDR3 covers 14 residues. Germline V gene lookup returns CDR1 SGHNT and CDR2 YYREEE (reference sequence). Between the trimmed V and J ends, which lost 0 bases and 4 bases, there was a span of 9 bases. The full variable domain, its missing parts supplied by reference TRBV5-4 and TRBJ2-3, is ETGVTQSPTHLIKTRGQQVTLRCSSQSGHNTVSWYQQALGQGPQFIFQYYREEENGRGNFPPRFSGLQFPNYSSELNVNALELDDSALYLCASSLVGGPDTQYFGPGTRLTVL.

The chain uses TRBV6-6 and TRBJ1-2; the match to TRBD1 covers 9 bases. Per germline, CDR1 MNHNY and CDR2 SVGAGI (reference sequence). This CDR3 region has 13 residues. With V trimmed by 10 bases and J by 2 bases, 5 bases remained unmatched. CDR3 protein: CATRTGANYGYTF. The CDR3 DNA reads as TGTGCCACTAGGACAGGGGCAAACTATGGCTACACCTTC.

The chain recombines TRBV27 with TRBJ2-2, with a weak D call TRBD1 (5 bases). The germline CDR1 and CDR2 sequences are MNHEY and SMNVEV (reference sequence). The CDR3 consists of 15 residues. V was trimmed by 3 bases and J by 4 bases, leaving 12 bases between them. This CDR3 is CASSLAGLGTGELFF. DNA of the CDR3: TGTGCCAGCAGTTTGGCAGGGCTTGGCACCGGGGAGCTGTTTTTT.

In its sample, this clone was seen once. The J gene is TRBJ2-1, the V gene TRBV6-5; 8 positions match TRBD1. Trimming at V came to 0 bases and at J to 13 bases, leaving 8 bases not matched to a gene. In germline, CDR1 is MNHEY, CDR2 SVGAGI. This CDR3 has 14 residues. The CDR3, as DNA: TGTGCCAGCAGTTACTCCCGGACAGGGACATCCCAGTTCTTC. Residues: CASSYSRTGTSQFF.

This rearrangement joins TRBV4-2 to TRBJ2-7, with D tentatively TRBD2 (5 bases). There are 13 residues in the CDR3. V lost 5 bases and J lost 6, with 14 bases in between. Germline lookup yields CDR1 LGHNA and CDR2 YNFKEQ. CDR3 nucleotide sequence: TGTGCCAGCAGCGTACGGACTTACTCCGAGCAGTACTTC. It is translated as CASSVRTYSEQYF.

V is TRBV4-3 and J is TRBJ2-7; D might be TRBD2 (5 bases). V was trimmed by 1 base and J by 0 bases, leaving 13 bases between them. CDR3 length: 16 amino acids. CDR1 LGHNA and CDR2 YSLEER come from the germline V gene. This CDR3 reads CASSQGVSSGSYEQYF. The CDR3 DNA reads TGCGCCAGCAGCCAAGGGGTTTCAAGCGGCTCCTACGAGCAGTACTTC.

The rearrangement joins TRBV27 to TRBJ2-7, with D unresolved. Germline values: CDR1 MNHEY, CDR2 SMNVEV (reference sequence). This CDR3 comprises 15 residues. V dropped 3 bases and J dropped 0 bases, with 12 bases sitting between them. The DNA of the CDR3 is TGTGCCAGCAGTTTTGTCGGGTTTAGCTCCTACGAGCAGTACTTC. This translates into CASSFVGFSSYEQYF.

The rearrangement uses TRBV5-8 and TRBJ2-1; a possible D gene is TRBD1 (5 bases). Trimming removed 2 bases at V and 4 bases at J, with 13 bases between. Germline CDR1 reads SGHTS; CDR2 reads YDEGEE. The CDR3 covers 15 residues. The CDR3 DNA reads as TGTGCCAGCAGCTTAGACAGCGAACCTTACAATGAGCAGTTCTTC. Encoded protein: CASSLDSEPYNEQFF. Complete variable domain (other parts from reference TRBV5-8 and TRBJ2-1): EAGVTQSPTHLIKTRGQQATLRCSPISGHTSVYWYQQALGLGLQFLLWYDEGEERNRGNFPPRFSGRQFPNYSSELNVNALELEDSALYLCASSLDSEPYNEQFFGPGTRLTVL.

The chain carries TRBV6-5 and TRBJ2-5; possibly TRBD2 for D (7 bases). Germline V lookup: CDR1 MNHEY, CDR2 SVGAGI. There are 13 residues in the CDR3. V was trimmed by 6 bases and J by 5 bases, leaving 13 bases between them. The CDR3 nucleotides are TGTGCCAGCAGCCAACAGGGAGGGGAGACCCAGTACTTC. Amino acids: CASSQQGGETQYF.

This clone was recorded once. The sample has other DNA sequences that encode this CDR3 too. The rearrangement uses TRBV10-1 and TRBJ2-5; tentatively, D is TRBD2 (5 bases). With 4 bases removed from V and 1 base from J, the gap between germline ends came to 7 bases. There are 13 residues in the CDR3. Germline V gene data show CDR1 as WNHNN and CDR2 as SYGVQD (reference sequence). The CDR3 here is CASSVRVQETQYF. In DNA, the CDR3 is TGCGCCAGCAGTGTGAGGGTCCAAGAGACCCAGTACTTC.

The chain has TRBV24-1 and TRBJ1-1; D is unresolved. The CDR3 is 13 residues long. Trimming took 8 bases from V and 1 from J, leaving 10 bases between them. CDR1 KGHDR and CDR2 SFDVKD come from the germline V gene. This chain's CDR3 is CATIWAGNTEAFF. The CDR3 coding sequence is TGTGCCACCATCTGGGCAGGGAACACTGAAGCTTTCTTT.

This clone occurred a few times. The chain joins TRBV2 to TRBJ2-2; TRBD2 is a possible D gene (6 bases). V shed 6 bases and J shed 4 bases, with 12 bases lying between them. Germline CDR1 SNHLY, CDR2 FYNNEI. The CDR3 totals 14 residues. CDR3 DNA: TGTGCCAGCAGGGTGGGAGGCGGCACCGGGGAGCTGTTTTTT. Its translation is CASRVGGGTGELFF.

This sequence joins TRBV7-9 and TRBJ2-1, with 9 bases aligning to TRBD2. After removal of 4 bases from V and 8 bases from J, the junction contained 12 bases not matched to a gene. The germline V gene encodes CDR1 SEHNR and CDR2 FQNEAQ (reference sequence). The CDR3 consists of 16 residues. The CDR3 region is CASSSIGTSRADEQFF. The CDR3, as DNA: TGTGCCAGCAGCTCCATTGGGACTAGCCGAGCAGATGAGCAGTTCTTC.

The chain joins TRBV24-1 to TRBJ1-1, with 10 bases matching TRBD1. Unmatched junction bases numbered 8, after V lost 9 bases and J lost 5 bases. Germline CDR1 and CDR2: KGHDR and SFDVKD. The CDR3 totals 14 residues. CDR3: CATAPGTGETEAFF. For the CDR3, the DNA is TGTGCCACCGCCCCCGGGACAGGGGAAACTGAAGCTTTCTTT.

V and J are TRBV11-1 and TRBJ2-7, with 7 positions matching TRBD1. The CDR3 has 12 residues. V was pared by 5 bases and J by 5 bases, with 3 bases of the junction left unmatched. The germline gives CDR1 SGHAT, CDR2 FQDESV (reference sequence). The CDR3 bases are TGTGCCAGCAGCGTGACAGGGCACGAGCAGTACTTC. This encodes CASSVTGHEQYF.

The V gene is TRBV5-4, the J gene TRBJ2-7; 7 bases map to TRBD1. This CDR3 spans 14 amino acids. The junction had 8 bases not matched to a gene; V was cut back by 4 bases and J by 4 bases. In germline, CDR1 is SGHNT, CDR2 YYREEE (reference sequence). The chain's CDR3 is CASSGVGQKYEQYF. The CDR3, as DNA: TGTGCCAGCAGCGGAGTGGGACAGAAATACGAGCAGTACTTC.

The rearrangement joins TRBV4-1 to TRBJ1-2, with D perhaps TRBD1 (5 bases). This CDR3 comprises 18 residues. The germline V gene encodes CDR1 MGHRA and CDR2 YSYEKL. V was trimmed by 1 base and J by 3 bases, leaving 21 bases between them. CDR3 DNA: TGCGCCAGCAGCCAAGGCCCTACAATGCGGGGGACTTACTATGGCTACACCTTC. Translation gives CASSQGPTMRGTYYGYTF.

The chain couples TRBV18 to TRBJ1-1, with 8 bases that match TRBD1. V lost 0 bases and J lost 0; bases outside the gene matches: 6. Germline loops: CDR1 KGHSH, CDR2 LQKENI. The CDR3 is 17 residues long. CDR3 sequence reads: CASSPPWAGGMNTEAFF. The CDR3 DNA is TGTGCCAGCTCACCACCGTGGGCAGGGGGCATGAACACTGAAGCTTTCTTT.